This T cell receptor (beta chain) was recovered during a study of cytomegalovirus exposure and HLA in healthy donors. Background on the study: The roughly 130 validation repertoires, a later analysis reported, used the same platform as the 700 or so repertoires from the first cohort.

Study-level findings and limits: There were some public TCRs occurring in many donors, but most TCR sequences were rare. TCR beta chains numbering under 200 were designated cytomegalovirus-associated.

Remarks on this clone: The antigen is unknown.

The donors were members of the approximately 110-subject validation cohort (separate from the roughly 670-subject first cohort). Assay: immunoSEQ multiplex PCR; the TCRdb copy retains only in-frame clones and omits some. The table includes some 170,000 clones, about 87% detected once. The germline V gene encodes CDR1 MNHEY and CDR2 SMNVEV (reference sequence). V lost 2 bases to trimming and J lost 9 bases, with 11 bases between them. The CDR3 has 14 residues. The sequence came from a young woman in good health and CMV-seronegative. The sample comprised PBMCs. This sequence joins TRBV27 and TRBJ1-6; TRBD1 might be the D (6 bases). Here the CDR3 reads CASSLGTRGSPLHF. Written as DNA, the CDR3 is TGTGCCAGCAGTTTAGGGACAAGGGGTTCACCCCTCCACTTT.